The rows below give T cell receptor beta chains drawn from one sample of a study of blood T cells in healthy people across ages. TCRdb redid the calling of the 5' RACE reads with MiXCR, one entry per CDR3 protein. The sample has 920,000 or so distinct CDR3 sequences; more than 35% are singletons. The sequenced sample consisted of blood. Receptor source: a woman aged 55-75 years in good health. Each CDR3 is given without its conserved first and last residue.

V gene,J gene,CDR3 protein
TRBV14,TRBJ2-1,ASSQDRAASYNEQF
TRBV6-5,TRBJ1-2,ASSYSLGEDNYGYT
TRBV20-1,TRBJ1-2,STETGALGYGYT
TRBV4-1,TRBJ2-7,ASSQTDLGSYEQY
TRBV4-1,TRBJ2-6,ASSQVSGTGANVLT
TRBV6-2/TRBV6-3,TRBJ2-3,ASSQIGQGKYTDTQY
TRBV4-1,TRBJ2-1,ASSQVPGQGYNEQF
TRBV7-2,TRBJ1-5,ASSYGTGGASRQPQH
TRBV9,TRBJ2-1,ASSVATGSNEQF
TRBV5-1,-,ASRSGLAAEQY
TRBV28,TRBJ1-1,ASSQGGRGTEAF
TRBV29-1,TRBJ2-7,SVPRPGRTGEQY
TRBV2,-,ASSHSGLAYEQY
TRBV13,TRBJ2-1,ASSLTPGLADYNEQF
TRBV29-1,TRBJ2-7,SVEGFAGSFYNEQY
TRBV6-5,TRBJ2-7,ASSYQGADYEQY
TRBV13,TRBJ1-1,ASKTENTEAF
TRBV9,TRBJ2-3,ASSPSSWEHPTDTQY
TRBV4-1,TRBJ1-2,ASRQGSNYYGYT
TRBV18,TRBJ2-1,ASSPPGPSPYNEQF
TRBV29-1,TRBJ2-7,SVGATLGYEQY
TRBV5-1,TRBJ2-5,ASSQGTGARQETQY
TRBV29-1,TRBJ2-5,SVGGLAGRETQY
TRBV30,TRBJ2-7,AWSVESRPGEQY
TRBV29-1,TRBJ1-2,SVGVGGYGYT
TRBV5-1,TRBJ1-2,ASSLNSYPSYGYT
TRBV12-3/TRBV12-4,TRBJ1-2,ASTLSQGYGYT
TRBV2,TRBJ2-4,ASSPRGWEQY
TRBV5-6,TRBJ2-5,ASSLFRTARETQY
TRBV5-1,TRBJ2-6,ASSLGSGANVLT
TRBV7-9,TRBJ1-4,ASSPPRGLGEKLF
TRBV14,TRBJ2-6,ASSQDPRLSGANVLT
TRBV15,TRBJ2-7,ATSFGTGLAYEQY